Described below is a single T cell receptor beta chain sequence and its context. The source of the sample is a study of technical replicates of blood from a few donors. TCRdb's table, derived via immunoSEQ multiplex PCR, lists solely in-frame clones and lacks some. This table has 55,000 to 85,000 clones, about 97% appearing once. The specimen was T cells isolated from PBMCs. This clonotype originated in a human donor in good health.

The CDR3 protein is CASSRQVVAGDNEQFF. The CDR3 DNA follows: TGCGCCAGCAGCCGGCAGGTGGTAGCGGGAGATAATGAGCAGTTCTTC. This chain connects TRBV4-3 to TRBJ2-1; 9 positions agree with TRBD2. The CDR3 contains 16 residues. The V and J ends lost 4 bases and 7 bases, in that order; junction bases with no gene match: 11. Germline lookup yields CDR1 LGHNA and CDR2 YSLEER.